Listed below are T cell receptor beta chains from one sample, sequenced in a study of regulatory T cells in long-lasting Graves disease. One entry per CDR3 protein, called by TCRdb with MiXCR from the multiplex PCR reads. The sample has about 420,000 distinct CDR3 sequences, about a quarter seen once; the top ten hold approximately 26%. The sequencing here drew on peripheral blood mononuclear cells (PBMCs), taken when the disease was refractory, from a patient treated with antithyroid drugs. The receptors derive from a female donor with Graves disease. Each CDR3 is given with its conserved first and last residue. The D gene is left open where the match is weak. Clone size appears in some rows only: once, few, many, or a class for an expanded clone.

>many|TRBV30|NA|TRBJ1-2
CAWTANNDGGYTF
TGTGCCTGGACAGCCAACAACGATGGAGGCTACACCTTC
>few|TRBV20-1|TRBD1|TRBJ1-2
CSASPDRGPYGYTF
TGCAGTGCTAGTCCGGACAGGGGGCCCTATGGCTACACCTTC
>few|TRBV19|NA|TRBJ1-3
CASSREPSSGNTIYF
TGTGCCAGTAGTCGGGAACCGAGCTCTGGAAACACCATATATTTT
>many|TRBV6-1|NA|TRBJ1-5
CASSGLGGTFSNQPQHF
TGTGCCAGCAGTGGTTTAGGAGGGACTTTTAGCAATCAGCCCCAGCATTTT
>many|TRBV12-3/TRBV12-4|NA|TRBJ1-6
CASSLHRDNSPLHF
TGTGCCAGCAGTTTGCACAGGGATAATTCACCCCTCCACTTT
>NA|TRBV6-1|NA|TRBJ2-3
CASSEALLGTDTQYF
TGTGCCAGCAGTGAAGCGCTGCTGGGCACAGATACGCAGTATTTT
>many|TRBV24-1|TRBD1|TRBJ2-5
CATSVPSGGETQYF
TGTGCCACCAGTGTACCGTCAGGGGGAGAGACCCAGTACTTC
>few|TRBV11-2|NA|TRBJ1-1
CASSREGSGAFF
TGTGCCAGCAGCCGCGAAGGCTCGGGAGCTTTCTTT
>NA|TRBV19|NA|TRBJ2-2
CASSSGSHHTGELFF
TGTGCCAGTAGTTCAGGATCGCACCACACCGGGGAGCTGTTTTTT
>NA|TRBV14|NA|TRBJ2-7
CASSVERMAGTSYEQYF
TGTGCCAGCAGCGTAGAAAGGATGGCGGGAACCTCCTACGAGCAGTACTTC
>few|TRBV7-2|NA|TRBJ1-5
CASSFGTASNQPQHF
TGTGCCAGCAGCTTCGGGACGGCTAGCAATCAGCCCCAGCATTTT
>NA|TRBV27|NA|TRBJ1-6
CASSLGPMGPLHF
TGTGCCAGCAGTTTGGGCCCTATGGGGCCCCTCCACTTT
>NA|TRBV7-2|TRBD2|TRBJ2-3
CASSLGSGGITDTQYF
TGTGCCAGCAGCTTAGGGTCGGGAGGGATCACAGATACGCAGTATTTT
>NA|TRBV7-2|TRBD1|TRBJ2-7
CASSFPDRAQYF
TGTGCCAGCAGCTTCCCTGACAGGGCCCAGTACTTC
>few|TRBV3-1|NA|TRBJ1-5
CASSQGWENQPQHF
TGTGCCAGCAGCCAAGGGTGGGAGAATCAGCCCCAGCATTTT